These 13 T cell receptor beta chains came from one sample sequenced in a study of glioma-infiltrating T cells. TCR alpha and beta CDR3 regions were amplified from RNA using iRepertoire nested multiplex PCR. TCRdb re-analysed the multiplex PCR reads in MiXCR, keeping a single row per CDR3 protein. Of 300,000 to 450,000 distinct CDR3 sequences in the sample, about two fifths were seen once. The material sequenced was glioma tissue, nonneoplastic brain tissue, or PBMCs (not recorded which). Every receptor here comes from a human donor with low-grade glioma or glioblastoma, undergoing nonglioma brain surgery, or in good health (not recorded which).

Concerning this clonotype: A read error is possible here, since a much larger clone lies one base away. The chain recombines TRBV20-1 with TRBJ2-1, with 8 nucleotides matching TRBD2. The J call may not be correct, given that the DNA end is closer to TRBJ2-7. Germline lookup yields CDR1 DFQATT and CDR2 SNEGSKA (reference sequence). The CDR3 consists of 15 residues. The CDR3 protein is CSARDEREFPYEQYF. The DNA of the CDR3 is TGCAGTGCTAGAGATGAGCGGGAGTTCCCCTACGAGCAGTACTTC.

This clonotype was detected ten times or more. V and J are TRBV27 and TRBJ2-7; no clear D gene. The CDR3 is made up of 14 amino acids. V dropped 0 bases and J dropped 6 bases, with 12 bases sitting between them. Germline CDR1 MNHEY, CDR2 SMNVEV (reference sequence). CDR3 loop: CASSLSSSPGEQYF. The CDR3 nucleotides are TGTGCCAGCAGTTTATCTTCCTCCCCTGGCGAGCAGTACTTC.

As for this clonotype: This may be a read error: a much more frequent sequence differs by one nucleotide. CDR3 protein: CASSHFIGTGKGHEQFF. The CDR3 DNA follows: TGCGCCAGCAGCCATTTTATTGGGACAGGGAAGGGTCATGAGCAGTTCTTC. The V and J genes are TRBV4-3 and TRBJ2-1, with 9 bases identical to TRBD1. The V segment lost 3 bases and the J segment 8 bases; nucleotides outside the gene matches: 14. The CDR3 runs to 17 residues. Germline CDR1 LGHNA, CDR2 YSLEER.

Note on this clonotype: An end of the junction does not agree with germline; a read error may underlie this. The rearrangement uses TRBV7-2 and TRBJ2-7, with 8 bases identical to TRBD1. The V gene's germline CDR1 is SGHTA and CDR2 FQGNSA. There are 14 residues in the CDR3. CDR3 in DNA: TGTGCCAGCAGCCCCCGACAGGGGTCCTACAAGCAGTACTTC. It translates to CASSPRQGSYKQYF.

The rearrangement joins TRBV6-1 to TRBJ2-7; possible D gene TRBD1, 5 bases. Per germline, CDR1 MNHNS and CDR2 SASEGT. V was shortened by 3 bases and J by 4 bases, with 16 bases between the two germline ends. The CDR3 totals 15 residues. CDR3 protein: CASSDGHPNLYEQYF. The CDR3 bases are TGTGCCAGCAGTGATGGACACCCGAACCTATACGAGCAGTACTTC.

This chain joins TRBV6-1 and TRBJ2-5, with a possible D match to TRBD2 (6 bases). Trimming took 6 bases from V and 5 from J, leaving 13 bases between them. Germline values: CDR1 MNHNS, CDR2 SASEGT. The CDR3 extends over 13 amino acids. As DNA, the CDR3 is TGTGCCAGCAGCCGGACTACCAGGGAGACCCAGTACTTC. Its translation is CASSRTTRETQYF.

The table lists this clonotype with many counts. The genes are TRBV6-1 and TRBJ2-1; 7 nucleotides align to TRBD1. The junction had 7 bases not matched to a gene; V was cut back by 5 bases and J by 3 bases. The CDR3 covers 15 residues. Looked up from germline, CDR1 is MNHNS and CDR2 is SASEGT. The CDR3 sequence: CASSPGTVIYNEQFF. The CDR3 coding sequence is TGTGCCAGCAGTCCCGGGACAGTCATCTACAATGAGCAGTTCTTC.

The sample holds one count of this clonotype. Because it lacks the conserved phenylalanine or tryptophan at the end, this CDR3 is likely a read error. The chain's CDR3 is CASSLAPQGGEQYL. CDR3 bases: TGTGCCAGCAGCTTAGCCCCCCAGGGTGGCGAGCAGTACCTC. The chain combines TRBV7-2 with TRBJ2-7; possibly TRBD1 for D (5 bases). Per the germline V gene, CDR1 is SGHTA and CDR2 is FQGNSA. V was pared by 0 bases and J by 6 bases, with 12 bases between. The CDR3 consists of 14 residues.

The CDR3 nucleotides are TGTGCCAGCAGCTTAGCTGGGTTTAGAACTGAAGCTTTCTTT. Its protein product is CASSLAGFRTEAFF. This chain connects TRBV7-2 to TRBJ1-1, with no clear D. The V end lost 0 bases, the J end lost 5 bases, and 10 bases lay between the germline ends. The CDR3 runs 14 residues. In germline, CDR1 is SGHTA, CDR2 FQGNSA.

The chain links TRBV7-2 to TRBJ2-1; TRBD2 matches at 9 bases. Germline V gives CDR1 SGHTA, CDR2 FQGNSA. V dropped 5 bases and J dropped 9; count of bases not matched to a gene: 14. The CDR3 runs to 16 residues. CDR3 residues: CASSPRGGRAGSEQFF. For the CDR3, the DNA is TGTGCCAGCAGCCCCAGGGGCGGGAGGGCCGGCTCTGAGCAGTTCTTC. The full variable domain, with the rest looked up from reference TRBV7-2 and TRBJ2-1, is GAGVSQSPSNKVTEKGKDVELRCDPISGHTALYWYRQSLGQGLEFLIYFQGNSAPDKSGLPSDRFSAERTGGSVSTLTIQRTQQEDSAVYLCASSPRGGRAGSEQFFGPGTRLTVL.

About this clonotype itself: Being one base from a much bigger clone, this may be a read error. The gene calls are TRBV6-1 and TRBJ1-1; tentatively, D is TRBD1 (5 bases). Germline V gene sequence: CDR1 MNHNS, CDR2 SASEGT. This CDR3 has 14 amino acids. The DNA for the CDR3 is TGTCCCAGCAGTCGGGGCGCGAGGGGCACTGAAGCTTTCTTT. Translated: CPSSRGARGTEAFF.

This clonotype showed up just a few times. A much larger clone sits a single nucleotide away, making a read error possible. The chain carries TRBV27 and TRBJ2-7; D gene ambiguous. Germline V gives CDR1 MNHEY, CDR2 SMNVEV (reference sequence). This CDR3 has 14 amino acids. The V end lost 2 bases, the J end lost 0 bases, and 8 bases lay between the germline ends. CDR3 nucleotides: TGTGCCAGCAGTTTAATTGACAACTCCTACGAGCAGTACTTC. Translated: CASSLIDNSYEQYF.

The chain combines TRBV9 with TRBJ2-7, with a tentative D call TRBD2 (5 bases). With the DNA end fitting TRBJ2-1 better, the J assignment may be wrong. From germline, CDR1 is SGDLS and CDR2 YYNGEE. The CDR3 runs to 15 residues. The CDR3 nucleotides are TGTGCCAGCAGCCAGTGGGAGCGATCTTACAATGAGCAGTTCTTC. This encodes CASSQWERSYNEQFF.